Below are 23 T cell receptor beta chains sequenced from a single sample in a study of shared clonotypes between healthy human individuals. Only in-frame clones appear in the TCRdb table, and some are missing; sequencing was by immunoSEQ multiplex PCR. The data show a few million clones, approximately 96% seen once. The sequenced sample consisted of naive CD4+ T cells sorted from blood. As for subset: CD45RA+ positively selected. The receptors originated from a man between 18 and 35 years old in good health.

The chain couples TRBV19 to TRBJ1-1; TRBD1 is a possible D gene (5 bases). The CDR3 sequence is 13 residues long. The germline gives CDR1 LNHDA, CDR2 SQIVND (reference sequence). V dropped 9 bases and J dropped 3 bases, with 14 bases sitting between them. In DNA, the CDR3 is TGTGCCAGCGGAGGGACGGTGCACACTGAAGCTTTCTTT. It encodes CASGGTVHTEAFF. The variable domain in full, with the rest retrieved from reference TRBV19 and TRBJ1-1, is DGGITQSPKYLFRKEGQNVTLSCEQNLNHDAMYWYRQDPGQGLRLIYYSQIVNDFQKGDIAEGYSVSREKKESFPLTVTSAQKNPTAFYLCASGGTVHTEAFFGQGTRLTVV.

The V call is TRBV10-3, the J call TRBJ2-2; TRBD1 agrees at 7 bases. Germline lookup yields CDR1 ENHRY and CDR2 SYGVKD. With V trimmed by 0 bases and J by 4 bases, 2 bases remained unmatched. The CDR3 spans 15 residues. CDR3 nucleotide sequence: TGTGCCATCAGTGAGTCGAGACAGGGCACCGGGGAGCTGTTTTTT. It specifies CAISESRQGTGELFF.

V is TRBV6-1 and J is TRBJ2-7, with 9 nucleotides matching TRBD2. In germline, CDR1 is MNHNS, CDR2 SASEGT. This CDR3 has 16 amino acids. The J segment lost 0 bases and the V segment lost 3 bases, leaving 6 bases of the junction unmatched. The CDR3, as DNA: TGTGCCAGCAGTGAGGGTCTAGCGGGACTCTCCTACGAGCAGTACTTC. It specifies CASSEGLAGLSYEQYF.

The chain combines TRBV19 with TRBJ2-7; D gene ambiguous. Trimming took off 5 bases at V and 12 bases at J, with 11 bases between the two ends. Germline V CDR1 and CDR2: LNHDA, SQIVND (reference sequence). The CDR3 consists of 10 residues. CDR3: CASSFRYGYF. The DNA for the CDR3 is TGTGCCAGTAGTTTCAGGTATGGGTACTTC.

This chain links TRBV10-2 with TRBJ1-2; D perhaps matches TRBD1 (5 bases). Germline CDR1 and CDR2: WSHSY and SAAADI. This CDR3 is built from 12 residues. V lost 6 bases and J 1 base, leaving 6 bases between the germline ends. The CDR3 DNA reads TGCGCCAGCAGCGACAGTAACTATGGCTACACCTTC. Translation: CASSDSNYGYTF.

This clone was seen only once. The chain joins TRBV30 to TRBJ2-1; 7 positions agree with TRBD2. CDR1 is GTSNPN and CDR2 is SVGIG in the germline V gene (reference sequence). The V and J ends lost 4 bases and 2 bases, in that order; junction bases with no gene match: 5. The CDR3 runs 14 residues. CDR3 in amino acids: CAWNPGRAYNEQFF. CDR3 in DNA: TGTGCCTGGAATCCGGGGAGGGCCTACAATGAGCAGTTCTTC. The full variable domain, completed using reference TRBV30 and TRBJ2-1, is SQTIHQWPATLVQPVGSPLSLECTVEGTSNPNLYWYRQAAGRGLQLLFYSVGIGQISSEVPQNLSASRPQDRQFILSSKKLLLSDSGFYLCAWNPGRAYNEQFFGPGTRLTVL.

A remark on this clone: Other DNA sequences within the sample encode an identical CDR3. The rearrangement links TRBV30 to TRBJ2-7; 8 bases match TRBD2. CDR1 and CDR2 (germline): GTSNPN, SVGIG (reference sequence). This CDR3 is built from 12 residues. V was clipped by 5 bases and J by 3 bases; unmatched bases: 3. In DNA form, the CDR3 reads TGTGCCTGGTCGGGGGGGGTCTACGAGCAGTACTTC. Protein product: CAWSGGVYEQYF.

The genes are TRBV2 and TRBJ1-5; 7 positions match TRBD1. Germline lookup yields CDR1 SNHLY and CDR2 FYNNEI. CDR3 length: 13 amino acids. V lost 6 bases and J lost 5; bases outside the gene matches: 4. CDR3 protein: CASRGQVHQPQHF. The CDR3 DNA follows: TGTGCCAGCAGAGGACAGGTCCATCAGCCCCAGCATTTT.

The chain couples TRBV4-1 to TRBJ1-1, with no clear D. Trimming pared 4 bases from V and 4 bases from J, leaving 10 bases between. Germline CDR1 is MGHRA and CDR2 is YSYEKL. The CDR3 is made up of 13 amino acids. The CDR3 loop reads CASSPRFTTEAFF. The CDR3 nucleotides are TGCGCCAGCAGCCCCAGGTTCACCACTGAAGCTTTCTTT.

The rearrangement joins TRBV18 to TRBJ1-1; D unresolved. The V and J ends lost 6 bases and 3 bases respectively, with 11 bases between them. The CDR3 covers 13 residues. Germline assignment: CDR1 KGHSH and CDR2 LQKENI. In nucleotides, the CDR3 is TGTGCCAGCTCGCCCAACAGTGACACTGAAGCTTTCTTT. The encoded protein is CASSPNSDTEAFF.

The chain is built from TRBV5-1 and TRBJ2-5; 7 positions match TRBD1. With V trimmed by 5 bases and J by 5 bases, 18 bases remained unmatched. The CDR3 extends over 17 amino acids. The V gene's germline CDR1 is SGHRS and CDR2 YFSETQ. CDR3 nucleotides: TGCGCCAGCAGTAAGATCCCGGACAGGCTGGACGTGGAGACCCAGTACTTC. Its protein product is CASSKIPDRLDVETQYF.

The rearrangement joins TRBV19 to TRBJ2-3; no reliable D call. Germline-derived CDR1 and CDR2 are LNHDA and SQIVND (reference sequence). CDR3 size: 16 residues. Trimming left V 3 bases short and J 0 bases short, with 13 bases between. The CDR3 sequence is CASSIGRSSSTDTQYF. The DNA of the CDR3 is TGTGCCAGTAGTATCGGCAGGTCGTCAAGCACAGATACGCAGTATTTT.

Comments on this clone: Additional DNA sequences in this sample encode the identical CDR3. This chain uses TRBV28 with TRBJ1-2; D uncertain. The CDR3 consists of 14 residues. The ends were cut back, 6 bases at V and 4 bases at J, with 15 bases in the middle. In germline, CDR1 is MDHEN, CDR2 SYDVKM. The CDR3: CASSPGGVGYGYTF. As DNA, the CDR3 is TGTGCCAGCAGCCCCGGTGGGGTAGGCTATGGCTACACCTTC.

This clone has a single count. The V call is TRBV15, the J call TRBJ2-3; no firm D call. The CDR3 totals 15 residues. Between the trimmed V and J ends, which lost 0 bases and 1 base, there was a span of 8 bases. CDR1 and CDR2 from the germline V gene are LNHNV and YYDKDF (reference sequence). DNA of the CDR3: TGTGCCACCAGCAGAGATCCGGCGGGCACAGATACGCAGTATTTT. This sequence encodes CATSRDPAGTDTQYF.

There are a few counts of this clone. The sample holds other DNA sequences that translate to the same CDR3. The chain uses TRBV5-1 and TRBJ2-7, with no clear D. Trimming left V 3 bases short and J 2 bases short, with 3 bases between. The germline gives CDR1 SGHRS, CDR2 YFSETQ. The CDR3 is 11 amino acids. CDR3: CASSSAYEQYF. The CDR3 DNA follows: TGCGCCAGCAGCTCAGCCTACGAGCAGTACTTC.

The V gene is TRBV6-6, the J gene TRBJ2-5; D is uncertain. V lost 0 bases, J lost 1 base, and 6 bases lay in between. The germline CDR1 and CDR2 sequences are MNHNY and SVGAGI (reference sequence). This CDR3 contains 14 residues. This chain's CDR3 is CASSYSRLQETQYF. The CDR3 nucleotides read TGTGCCAGCAGTTACTCGAGGCTCCAAGAGACCCAGTACTTC.

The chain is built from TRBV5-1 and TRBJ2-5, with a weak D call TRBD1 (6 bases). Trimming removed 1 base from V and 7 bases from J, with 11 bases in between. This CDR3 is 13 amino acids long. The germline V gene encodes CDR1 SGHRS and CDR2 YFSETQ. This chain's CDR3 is CASSLSPGATQYF. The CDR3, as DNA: TGCGCCAGCAGCTTGTCACCAGGGGCGACCCAGTACTTC. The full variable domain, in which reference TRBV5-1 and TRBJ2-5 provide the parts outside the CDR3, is KAGVTQTPRYLIKTRGQQVTLSCSPISGHRSVSWYQQTPGQGLQFLFEYFSETQRNKGNFPGRFSGRQFSNSRSEMNVSTLELGDSALYLCASSLSPGATQYFGPGTRLLVL.

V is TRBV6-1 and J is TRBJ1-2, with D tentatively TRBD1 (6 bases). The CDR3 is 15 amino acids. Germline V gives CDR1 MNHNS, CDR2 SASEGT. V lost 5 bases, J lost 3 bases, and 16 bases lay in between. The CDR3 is CASSPGPQGDYGYTF. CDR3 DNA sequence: TGTGCCAGCAGTCCGGGTCCACAGGGCGACTATGGCTACACCTTC.

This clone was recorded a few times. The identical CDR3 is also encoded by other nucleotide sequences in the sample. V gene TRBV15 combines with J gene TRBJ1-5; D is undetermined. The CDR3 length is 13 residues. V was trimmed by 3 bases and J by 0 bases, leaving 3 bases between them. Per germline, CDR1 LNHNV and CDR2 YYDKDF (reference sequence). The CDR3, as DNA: TGTGCCACCAGCAGCGGTAGCAATCAGCCCCAGCATTTT. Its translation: CATSSGSNQPQHF.

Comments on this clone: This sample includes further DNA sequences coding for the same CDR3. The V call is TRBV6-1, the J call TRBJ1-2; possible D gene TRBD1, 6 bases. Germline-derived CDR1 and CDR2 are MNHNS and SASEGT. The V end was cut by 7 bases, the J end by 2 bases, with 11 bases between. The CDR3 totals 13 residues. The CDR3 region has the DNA TGTGCCAGCACTCAGACAGGAAACTATGGCTACACCTTC. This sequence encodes CASTQTGNYGYTF.

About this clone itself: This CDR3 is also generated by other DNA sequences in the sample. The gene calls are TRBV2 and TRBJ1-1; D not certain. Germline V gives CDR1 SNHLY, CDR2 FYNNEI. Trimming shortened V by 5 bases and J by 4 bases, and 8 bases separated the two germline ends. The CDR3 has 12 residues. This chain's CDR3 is CASSQDTTEAFF. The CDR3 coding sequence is TGTGCCAGCAGTCAAGACACCACTGAAGCTTTCTTT.

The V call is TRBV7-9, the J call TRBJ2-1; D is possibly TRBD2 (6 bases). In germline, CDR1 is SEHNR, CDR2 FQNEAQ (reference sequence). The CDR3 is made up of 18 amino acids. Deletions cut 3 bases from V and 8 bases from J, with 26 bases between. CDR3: CASSFGGVSLQRLHEQFF. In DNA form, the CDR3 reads TGTGCCAGCAGCTTCGGGGGAGTTTCTCTCCAGCGCCTCCATGAGCAGTTCTTC.

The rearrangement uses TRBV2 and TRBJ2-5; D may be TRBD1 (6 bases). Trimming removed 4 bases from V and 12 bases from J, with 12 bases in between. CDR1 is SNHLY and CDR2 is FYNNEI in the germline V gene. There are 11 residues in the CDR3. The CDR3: CASSAGQPKYF. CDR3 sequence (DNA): TGTGCCAGCAGTGCTGGACAGCCTAAGTACTTC.